This T cell receptor (beta chain) was obtained from a study of CD8 T cells in ankylosing spondylitis. MiXCR, applied by TCRdb to the 5' RACE reads, yields one record per CDR3 protein. The data contain approximately 350,000 distinct CDR3 sequences, roughly 14% of them singletons. This clonotype was detected many times. Trimming shortened V by 2 bases and J by 1 base, and 5 bases separated the two germline ends. This CDR3 has 13 amino acids. Germline V gives CDR1 SNHLY, CDR2 FYNNEI. Sequenced: blood, either unsorted or a sorted T cell fraction (not recorded which). This chain links TRBV2 with TRBJ1-1; D remains ambiguous. The TCR was taken from a male donor with ankylosing spondylitis or in good health (not recorded which). The CDR3, as DNA: TGTGCCAGCAGTGAAATAGAGAACACTGAAGCTTTCTTT. Encoded protein: CASSEIENTEAFF.